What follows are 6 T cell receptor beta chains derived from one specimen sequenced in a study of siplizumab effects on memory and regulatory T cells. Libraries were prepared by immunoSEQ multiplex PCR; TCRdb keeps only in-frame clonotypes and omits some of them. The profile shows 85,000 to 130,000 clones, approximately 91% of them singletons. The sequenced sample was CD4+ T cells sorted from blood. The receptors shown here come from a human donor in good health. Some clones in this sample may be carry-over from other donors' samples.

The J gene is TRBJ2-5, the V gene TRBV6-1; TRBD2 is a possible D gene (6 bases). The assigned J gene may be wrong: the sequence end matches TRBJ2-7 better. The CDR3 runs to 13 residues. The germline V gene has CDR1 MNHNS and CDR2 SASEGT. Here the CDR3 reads CASSPRLESEQYF. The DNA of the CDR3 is TGTGCCAGCAGTCCGAGACTAGAGAGCGAGCAGTACTTC.

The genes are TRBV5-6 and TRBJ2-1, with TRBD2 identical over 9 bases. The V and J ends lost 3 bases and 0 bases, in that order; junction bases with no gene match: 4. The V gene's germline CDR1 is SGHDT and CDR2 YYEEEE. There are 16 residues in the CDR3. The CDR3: CASSSLAGPSYNEQFF. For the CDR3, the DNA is TGTGCCAGCAGCTCTCTAGCGGGGCCCTCCTACAATGAGCAGTTCTTC.

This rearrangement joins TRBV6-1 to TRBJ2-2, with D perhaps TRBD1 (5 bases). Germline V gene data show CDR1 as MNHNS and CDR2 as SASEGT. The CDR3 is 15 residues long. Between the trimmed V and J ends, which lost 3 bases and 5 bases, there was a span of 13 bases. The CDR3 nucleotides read TGTGCCAGCAGTGATCAGGGATTCGGAACCGGGGAGCTGTTTTTT. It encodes CASSDQGFGTGELFF.

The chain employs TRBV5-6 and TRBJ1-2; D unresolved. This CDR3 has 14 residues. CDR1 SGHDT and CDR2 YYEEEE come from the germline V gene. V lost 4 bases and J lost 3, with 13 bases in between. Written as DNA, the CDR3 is TGTGCCAGCAGCCGAGGACGAAATCACTATGGCTACACCTTC. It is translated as CASSRGRNHYGYTF. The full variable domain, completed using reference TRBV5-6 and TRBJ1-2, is DAGVTQSPTHLIKTRGQQVTLRCSPKSGHDTVSWYQQALGQGPQFIFQYYEEEERQRGNFPDRFSGHQFPNYSSELNVNALLLGDSALYLCASSRGRNHYGYTFGSGTRLTVV.

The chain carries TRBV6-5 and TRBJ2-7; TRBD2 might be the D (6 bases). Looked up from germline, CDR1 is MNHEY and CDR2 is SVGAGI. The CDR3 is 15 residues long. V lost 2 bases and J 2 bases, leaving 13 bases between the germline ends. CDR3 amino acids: CASSYRSSATYEQYF. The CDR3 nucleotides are TGTGCCAGCAGTTACAGGTCTAGCGCGACCTACGAGCAGTACTTC.

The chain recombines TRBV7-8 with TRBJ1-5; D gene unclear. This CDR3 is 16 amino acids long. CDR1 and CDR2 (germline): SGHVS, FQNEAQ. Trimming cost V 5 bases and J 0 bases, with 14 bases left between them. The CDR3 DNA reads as TGTGCCAGCAGCCGAGGTTATGCAGATAGCAATCAGCCCCAGCATTTT. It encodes CASSRGYADSNQPQHF.